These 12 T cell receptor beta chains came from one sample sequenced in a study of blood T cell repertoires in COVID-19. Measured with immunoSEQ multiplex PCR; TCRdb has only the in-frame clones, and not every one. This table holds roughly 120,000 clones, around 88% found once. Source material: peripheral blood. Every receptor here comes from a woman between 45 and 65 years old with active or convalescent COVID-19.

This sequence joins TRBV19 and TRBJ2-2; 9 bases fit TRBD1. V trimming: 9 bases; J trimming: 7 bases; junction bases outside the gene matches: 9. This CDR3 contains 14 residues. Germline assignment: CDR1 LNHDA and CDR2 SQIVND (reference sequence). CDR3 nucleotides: TGTGCCAGCCTGGGACAGGGAGAGGGCGGGGAGCTGTTTTTT. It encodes CASLGQGEGGELFF.

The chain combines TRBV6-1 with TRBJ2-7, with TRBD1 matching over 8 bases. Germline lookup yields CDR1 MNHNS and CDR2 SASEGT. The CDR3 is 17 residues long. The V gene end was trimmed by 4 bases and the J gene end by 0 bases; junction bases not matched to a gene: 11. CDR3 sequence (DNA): TGTGCCAGCAGTGTGACAGGGGAAGGAACCTACTCCTACGAGCAGTACTTC. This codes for CASSVTGEGTYSYEQYF.

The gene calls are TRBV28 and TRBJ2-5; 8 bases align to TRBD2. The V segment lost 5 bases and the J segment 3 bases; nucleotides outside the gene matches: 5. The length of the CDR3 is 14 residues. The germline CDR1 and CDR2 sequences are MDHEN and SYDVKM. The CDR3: CASSAKREKETQYF. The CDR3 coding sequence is TGTGCCAGCAGTGCGAAGCGGGAGAAAGAGACCCAGTACTTC. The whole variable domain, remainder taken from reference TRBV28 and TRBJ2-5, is DVKVTQSSRYLVKRTGEKVFLECVQDMDHENMFWYRQDPGLGLRLIYFSYDVKMKEKGDIPEGYSVSREKKERFSLILESASTNQTSMYLCASSAKREKETQYFGPGTRLLVL.

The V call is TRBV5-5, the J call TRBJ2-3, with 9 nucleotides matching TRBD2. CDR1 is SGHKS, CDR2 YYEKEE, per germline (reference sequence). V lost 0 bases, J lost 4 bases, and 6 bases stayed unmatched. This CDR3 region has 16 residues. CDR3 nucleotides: TGTGCCAGCAGCTTGGTTAGCGGGAGTGTGGCAGATACGCAGTATTTT. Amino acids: CASSLVSGSVADTQYF.

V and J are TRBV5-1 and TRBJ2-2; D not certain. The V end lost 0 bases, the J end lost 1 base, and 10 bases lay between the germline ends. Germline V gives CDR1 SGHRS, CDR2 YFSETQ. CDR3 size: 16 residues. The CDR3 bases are TGCGCCAGCAGCTTGGGCCCTGACTGGAACACCGGGGAGCTGTTTTTT. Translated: CASSLGPDWNTGELFF.

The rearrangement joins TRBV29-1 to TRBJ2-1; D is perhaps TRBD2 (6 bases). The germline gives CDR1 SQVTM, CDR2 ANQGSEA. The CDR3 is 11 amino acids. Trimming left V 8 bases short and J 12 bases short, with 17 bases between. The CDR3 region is CSFNWAGRQFF. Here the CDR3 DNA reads TGCAGCTTTAATTGGGCCGGGAGGCAGTTCTTC.

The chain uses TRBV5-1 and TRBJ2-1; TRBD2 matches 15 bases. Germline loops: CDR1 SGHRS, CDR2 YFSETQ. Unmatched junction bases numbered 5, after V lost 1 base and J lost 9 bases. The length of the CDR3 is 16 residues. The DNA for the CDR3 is TGCGCCAGCAGCTTGAGTAGGACTAGCGGGAGGGCTGAGCAGTTCTTC. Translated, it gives CASSLSRTSGRAEQFF.

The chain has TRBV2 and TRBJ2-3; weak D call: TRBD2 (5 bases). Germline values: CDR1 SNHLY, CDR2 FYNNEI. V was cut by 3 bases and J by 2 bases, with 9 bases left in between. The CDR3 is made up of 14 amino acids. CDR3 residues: CASSETTYTDTQYF. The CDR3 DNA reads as TGTGCCAGCAGTGAGACTACCTACACAGATACGCAGTATTTT.

DNA of the CDR3: TGTGCCAGCAGTCATCCACAGGGCATCCACGAGCAGTACTTC. Its protein is CASSHPQGIHEQYF. The chain carries TRBV6-5 and TRBJ2-7; D possibly corresponds to TRBD1 (6 bases). The CDR3 totals 14 residues. V was pared by 5 bases and J by 5 bases, with 16 bases between. Germline CDR1 is MNHEY and CDR2 is SVGAGI.

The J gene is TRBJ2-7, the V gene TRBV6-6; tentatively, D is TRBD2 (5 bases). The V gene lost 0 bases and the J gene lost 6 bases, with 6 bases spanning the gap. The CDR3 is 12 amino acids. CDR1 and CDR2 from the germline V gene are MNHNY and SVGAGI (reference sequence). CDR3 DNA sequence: TGTGCCAGCAGTTACTCACGGGGCGAGCAGTACTTC. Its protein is CASSYSRGEQYF.

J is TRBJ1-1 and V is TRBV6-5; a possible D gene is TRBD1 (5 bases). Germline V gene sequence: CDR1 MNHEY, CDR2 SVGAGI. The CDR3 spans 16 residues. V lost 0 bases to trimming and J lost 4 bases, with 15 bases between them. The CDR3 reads CASSYSKVSGSTEAFF. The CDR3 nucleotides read TGTGCCAGCAGTTACTCGAAAGTCTCAGGGTCCACTGAAGCTTTCTTT.

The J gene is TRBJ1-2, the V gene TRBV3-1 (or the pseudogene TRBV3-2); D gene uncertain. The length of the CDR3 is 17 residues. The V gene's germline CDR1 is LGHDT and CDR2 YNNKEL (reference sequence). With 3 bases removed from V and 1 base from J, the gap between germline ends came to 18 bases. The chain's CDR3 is CASSHKDTGENNYGYTF. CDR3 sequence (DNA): TGTGCCAGCAGCCACAAAGACACGGGAGAGAATAACTATGGCTACACCTTC.